A single sample is the source of the 17 T cell receptor beta chains below, sequenced in a study of T-cell memory formation after mild COVID-19. TCRdb re-called the 5' RACE reads through MiXCR, storing one row per CDR3 protein. The data show approximately 490,000 distinct CDR3 sequences, with around 20% seen just once and around an eighth held by the top ten. Sequences were obtained from PBMCs or a T cell subset sorted from them (not recorded which). The receptors derive from an adult woman who had mild COVID-19 (a few samples of this study predate the infection). Cell type and time point are not known.

This clonotype occurred a few times. The chain is built from TRBV11-2 and TRBJ2-1, with 16 positions matching TRBD2. V shed 5 bases and J 6 bases; nucleotides not matched to a gene: 10. The germline gives CDR1 SGHAT, CDR2 FQNNGV. The CDR3 totals 18 residues. As DNA, the CDR3 is TGTGCCAGCAGCCAATCCGGGACTAGCGGGAGGGCCCTCAATGAGCAGTTCTTC. Translated: CASSQSGTSGRALNEQFF.

The chain recombines TRBV20-1 with TRBJ1-2, with unresolved D. This CDR3 contains 12 residues. Deletions cut 6 bases from V and 6 bases from J, with 14 bases between. Germline CDR1 and CDR2: DFQATT and SNEGSKA (reference sequence). CDR3 sequence reads: CSATYQKDGYTF. CDR3 nucleotides: TGCAGTGCCACCTATCAGAAGGATGGCTACACCTTC.

This clonotype was observed a handful of times. CDR3 loop: CASIEKRGESNQPQHF. As DNA, the CDR3 is TGTGCCAGCATCGAAAAGCGGGGGGAAAGCAATCAGCCCCAGCATTTT. The genes are TRBV6-5 and TRBJ1-5; possibly TRBD1 for D (5 bases). Germline assignment: CDR1 MNHEY and CDR2 SVGAGI. V lost 7 bases to trimming and J lost 1 base, with 17 bases between them. The CDR3 is 16 amino acids.

The genes are TRBV12-3 or TRBV12-4 and TRBJ2-2; tentatively, D is TRBD1 (6 bases). The V end lost 7 bases, the J end lost 0 bases, and 12 bases lay between the germline ends. This CDR3 has 15 amino acids. The CDR3 here is CASNPDSTNTGELFF. The CDR3 DNA follows: TGTGCCAGCAACCCGGACAGTACGAACACCGGGGAGCTGTTTTTT.

The CDR3 region is CASSLLGLGDTQYF. The CDR3 bases are TGTGCCAGCAGCTTATTGGGCCTCGGGGATACGCAGTATTTT. The chain recombines TRBV7-3 with TRBJ2-3; D unresolved. There are 14 residues in the CDR3. CDR1 is SGHTA and CDR2 is FQGTGA in the germline V gene. V lost 2 bases to trimming and J lost 6 bases, with 12 bases between them. Filled out from reference TRBV7-3 and TRBJ2-3, the complete variable domain reads GAGVSQTPSNKVTEKGKYVELRCDPISGHTALYWYRQSLGQGPEFLIYFQGTGAADDSGLPNDRFFAVRPEGSVSTLKIQRTERGDSAVYLCASSLLGLGDTQYFGPGTRLTVL.

The rearrangement links TRBV2 to TRBJ2-7; a weak D match, TRBD1 (6 bases). Per germline, CDR1 SNHLY and CDR2 FYNNEI. V dropped 0 bases and J dropped 5 bases, with 8 bases sitting between them. The CDR3 totals 13 residues. CDR3 in amino acids: CASSEARGHEQYF. The CDR3 nucleotides read TGTGCCAGCAGTGAAGCCAGGGGCCACGAGCAGTACTTC.

The sample holds a few counts of this clonotype. V usage is TRBV4-1 and J usage is TRBJ2-3, with a tentative D call TRBD2 (5 bases). Trimming shortened V by 1 base and J by 0 bases, and 20 bases separated the two germline ends. Germline V gene sequence: CDR1 MGHRA, CDR2 YSYEKL. The CDR3 is 19 residues long. CDR3 in DNA: TGCGCCAGCAGCCAAGGGCCCGCGGGCAGGCAGTTCAGCACAGATACGCAGTATTTT. As protein: CASSQGPAGRQFSTDTQYF.

The chain employs TRBV11-3 and TRBJ1-1; D might be TRBD1 (5 bases). CDR3 size: 14 residues. Per the germline V gene, CDR1 is SGHNT and CDR2 is YENEEA. Trimming removed 5 bases from V and 13 bases from J, with 23 bases in between. CDR3 residues: CASSPRTGELKVFF. CDR3 bases: TGTGCCAGCAGCCCACGCACGGGGGAGTTAAAGGTTTTCTTT.

This clonotype was found a few times. V gene TRBV11-2 combines with J gene TRBJ2-1; D unresolved. The CDR3 has 15 residues. Germline V gene data show CDR1 as SGHAT and CDR2 as FQNNGV. V was cut by 0 bases and J by 4 bases, with 10 bases left in between. CDR3 sequence: CASSLDETSYNEQFF. The CDR3 nucleotides are TGTGCCAGCAGCTTAGATGAGACCTCGTACAATGAGCAGTTCTTC.

The rearrangement links TRBV2 to TRBJ2-1; 10 bases are a match to TRBD2. Germline CDR1 is SNHLY and CDR2 is FYNNEI. With 4 bases clipped from V and 10 bases from J, the junction kept 10 bases outside the gene matches. The CDR3 totals 15 residues. The CDR3 DNA sequence: TGTGCCAGCAGTGTTAAAGCGGGGGGGCCCCTCGAGCAGTTCTTC. This sequence encodes CASSVKAGGPLEQFF.

This clonotype has more than one count but fewer than ten. J is TRBJ2-5 and V is TRBV7-2; D unclear. Trimming stripped 5 bases from V and 0 bases from J, with 13 bases between. CDR1 and CDR2 (germline): SGHTA, FQGNSA. This CDR3 spans 15 amino acids. The DNA for the CDR3 is TGTGCCAGCAGCCTCTATGTAGACTACCAAGAGACCCAGTACTTC. Translation: CASSLYVDYQETQYF.

V is TRBV20-1 and J is TRBJ2-1; 13 bases align to TRBD2. Losses at the gene ends were 2 bases for V and 6 bases for J; bases not matched to a gene: 1. The CDR3 sequence is 14 residues long. CDR1 is DFQATT, CDR2 SNEGSKA, per germline (reference sequence). The CDR3 spells CSARRTSGSNEQFF. The CDR3 DNA is TGCAGTGCTAGAAGGACTAGCGGGAGCAATGAGCAGTTCTTC.

This chain joins TRBV7-9 and TRBJ2-7, with D perhaps TRBD1 (6 bases). With 5 bases removed from V and 5 bases from J, the gap between germline ends came to 16 bases. Germline CDR1 is SEHNR and CDR2 is FQNEAQ (reference sequence). This CDR3 has 14 amino acids. The CDR3 loop reads CASSPRGRGHEQYF. CDR3 DNA sequence: TGTGCCAGCAGCCCTCGGGGCAGGGGCCACGAGCAGTACTTC.

In DNA, the CDR3 is TGTGCCAGCAGCTTGAGGATGTCCAGGGGGGAAGAGACCCAGTACTTC. This codes for CASSLRMSRGEETQYF. The V and J genes are TRBV5-4 and TRBJ2-5, with a tentative D call TRBD1 (7 bases). The CDR3 spans 16 residues. V was shortened by 1 base and J by 3 bases, with 16 bases between the two germline ends. CDR1 and CDR2 from the germline V gene are SGHNT and YYREEE (reference sequence).

V and J are TRBV18 and TRBJ2-5, with a possible D match to TRBD1 (5 bases). The V gene's germline CDR1 is KGHSH and CDR2 LQKENI. V was pared by 3 bases and J by 4 bases, with 15 bases between. There are 15 residues in the CDR3. This chain's CDR3 is CASSPPPGLGETQYF. In DNA form, the CDR3 reads TGTGCCAGCTCACCGCCGCCAGGGCTTGGAGAGACCCAGTACTTC.

This clonotype was observed a handful of times. The chain carries TRBV25-1 and TRBJ1-1, with TRBD1 matching 10 bases. This CDR3 spans 15 amino acids. Trimming removed 1 base from V and 7 bases from J; junction bases left unmatched: 6. Germline-derived CDR1 and CDR2 are MGHDK and SYGVNS. The CDR3 sequence: CASSESRQGAGEAFF. CDR3 in DNA: TGTGCCAGCAGTGAATCACGACAGGGGGCCGGTGAAGCTTTCTTT.

The sample holds a few counts of this clonotype. The V and J genes are TRBV20-1 and TRBJ2-7; D not resolved. Germline-derived CDR1 and CDR2 are DFQATT and SNEGSKA (reference sequence). Trimming took 0 bases from V and 4 from J, leaving 7 bases between them. The CDR3 is 12 amino acids. The CDR3 spells CSAREDGYEQYF. The CDR3 DNA is TGCAGTGCTAGAGAGGACGGTTACGAGCAGTACTTC.